This T cell receptor (beta chain) was recorded in a study of cytomegalovirus exposure and HLA in healthy donors. General observations from the study: Within an earlier analysis, most TCR beta V segments proved productive either about 90% or about 30% of the time. TCR beta sequences reportedly predicted most subjects' HLA-A and HLA-B alleles accurately. There was a cluster of highly shared sequence variants that was likely a sequencing artifact.

The study ran its PCR with 60 Vbeta and 13 Jbeta primers. Clones were sequenced by immunoSEQ multiplex PCR, and TCRdb holds only the in-frame ones, with some missing. This table has 90,000 to 140,000 clones, 76% appearing once. This CDR3 has 16 amino acids. The V gene's germline CDR1 is KGHSH and CDR2 LQKENI. Trimming shortened V by 6 bases and J by 3 bases, and 19 bases separated the two germline ends. Turning to this clone: Its antigen is not known.

The chain joins TRBV18 to TRBJ2-3, with a tentative D call TRBD2 (6 bases). The sequenced sample was PBMCs. The TCR originated in a man between 35 and 55 years old in good health and CMV-seropositive. The CDR3 DNA reads TGTGCCAGCTCGGCATCATTCGGGGGAGGTACAGATACGCAGTATTTT. This gives the protein CASSASFGGGTDTQYF.